The 27 T cell receptor beta chains in this list originate from one sample, sequenced in a study of shared clonotypes between healthy human individuals. Clones were sequenced by immunoSEQ multiplex PCR, and TCRdb holds only the in-frame ones, with some missing. The sample has about 380,000 clones; roughly 96% are singletons. Sequencing used memory CD8+ T cells sorted from blood. The subset here: CD45RO+ cells pooled with CCR7-negative TemRA cells. These receptors originate from a man in his thirties or forties in good health.

The chain links TRBV28 to TRBJ2-7; 9 bases fit TRBD1. V lost 5 bases, J lost 9 bases, and 8 bases stayed unmatched. The CDR3 is 13 amino acids. The germline CDR1 and CDR2 sequences are MDHEN and SYDVKM. This CDR3 reads CASSDHPGQGQYF. The CDR3 DNA is TGTGCCAGCAGTGATCACCCGGGACAGGGGCAGTACTTC. Supplemented by reference TRBV28 and TRBJ2-7, the full variable domain reads DVKVTQSSRYLVKRTGEKVFLECVQDMDHENMFWYRQDPGLGLRLIYFSYDVKMKEKGDIPEGYSVSREKKERFSLILESASTNQTSMYLCASSDHPGQGQYFGPGTRLTVT.

This clone occurred once. The chain has TRBV6-5 and TRBJ1-1; perhaps TRBD1 as D (5 bases). There are 15 residues in the CDR3. Germline-derived CDR1 and CDR2 are MNHEY and SVGAGI. V shed 9 bases and J shed 0 bases, with 17 bases lying between them. CDR3: CASRRGAEMNTEAFF. CDR3 nucleotides: TGTGCCAGTCGGCGAGGGGCCGAAATGAACACTGAAGCTTTCTTT.

V and J are TRBV7-9 and TRBJ2-7; 9 bases align to TRBD1. From germline, CDR1 is SEHNR and CDR2 FQNEAQ (reference sequence). The CDR3 is made up of 18 amino acids. The ends lost 2 bases at V and 7 bases at J; junction bases unmatched: 18. The CDR3 here is CASSLTLGTGNERTEQYF. As DNA, the CDR3 is TGTGCCAGCAGCTTAACTTTAGGGACAGGGAACGAGCGTACAGAGCAGTACTTC.

A few counts support this clone. The chain links TRBV18 to TRBJ1-1; 8 bases agree with TRBD1. The CDR3 contains 14 residues. With 6 bases clipped from V and 7 bases from J, the junction kept 10 bases outside the gene matches. The germline gives CDR1 KGHSH, CDR2 LQKENI. CDR3 bases: TGTGCCAGCTCCCCTGACAGGGGACCGGTTGAAGCTTTCTTT. Protein sequence: CASSPDRGPVEAFF. Drawing the rest from reference TRBV18 and TRBJ1-1, the complete variable domain is NAGVMQNPRHLVRRRGQEARLRCSPMKGHSHVYWYRQLPEEGLKFMVYLQKENIIDESGMPKERFSAEFPKEGPSILRIQQVVRGDSAAYFCASSPDRGPVEAFFGQGTRLTVV.

The V gene is TRBV30, the J gene TRBJ1-5; no definite D call. Between the trimmed V and J ends, which lost 2 bases and 1 base, there was a span of 6 bases. The V gene's germline CDR1 is GTSNPN and CDR2 SVGIG (reference sequence). The CDR3 is 13 residues long. The chain's CDR3 is CAWSIASNQPQHF. The CDR3 DNA follows: TGTGCCTGGAGTATCGCAAGCAATCAGCCCCAGCATTTT.

The rearrangement links TRBV5-4 to TRBJ1-2; the match to TRBD1 covers 9 bases. After removal of 1 base from V and 3 bases from J, the junction contained 4 bases not matched to a gene. This CDR3 contains 15 residues. The germline V gene has CDR1 SGHNT and CDR2 YYREEE (reference sequence). The chain's CDR3 is CASSLNRDRDYGYTF. In DNA form, the CDR3 reads TGTGCCAGCAGCTTGAACCGGGACAGGGACTATGGCTACACCTTC.

The rearrangement links TRBV5-4 to TRBJ2-1; 9 bases fit TRBD2. The V segment lost 5 bases and the J segment 5 bases; nucleotides outside the gene matches: 5. This CDR3 region has 14 residues. Germline assignment: CDR1 SGHNT and CDR2 YYREEE (reference sequence). In DNA, the CDR3 is TGTGCCAGCAGACTAAAGCGGGAGGACAATGAGCAGTTCTTC. It encodes CASRLKREDNEQFF.

The chain uses TRBV20-1 and TRBJ2-1; D not resolved. Trimming cost V 2 bases and J 8 bases, with 7 bases left between them. Germline values: CDR1 DFQATT, CDR2 SNEGSKA (reference sequence). The CDR3 has 11 amino acids. The DNA of the CDR3 is TGCAGTGCTAGACTGTGGGATGAGCAGTTCTTC. Translation gives CSARLWDEQFF.

The J gene is TRBJ1-2, the V gene TRBV7-2; 8 nucleotides agree with TRBD1. The CDR3 has 12 residues. Germline values: CDR1 SGHTA, CDR2 FQGNSA. Trimming removed 2 bases from V and 9 bases from J; junction bases left unmatched: 2. The CDR3 region is CASSLQGARYTF. CDR3 coding DNA: TGTGCCAGCAGCTTACAGGGGGCTCGCTACACCTTC. Full variable domain (outside the CDR3, taken from reference TRBV7-2 and TRBJ1-2): GAGVSQSPSNKVTEKGKDVELRCDPISGHTALYWYRQSLGQGLEFLIYFQGNSAPDKSGLPSDRFSAERTGGSVSTLTIQRTQQEDSAVYLCASSLQGARYTFGSGTRLTVV.

The CDR3 region is CASSKPGQTGANVLTF. As DNA, the CDR3 is TGTGCCAGCAGCAAACCCGGACAGACCGGGGCCAACGTCCTGACTTTC. V is TRBV21-1 and J is TRBJ2-6; the table's D call TRBD1 went unverified against the DNA. TRBV21-1 is a listed pseudogene. CDR3 size: 16 residues.

On this clone itself: Other DNA sequences in the same sample also yield this CDR3. This chain uses TRBV7-9 with TRBJ2-1; D gene uncertain. V was trimmed by 2 bases and J by 4 bases, leaving 3 bases between them. The germline V gene encodes CDR1 SEHNR and CDR2 FQNEAQ (reference sequence). CDR3 length: 12 residues. CDR3 DNA: TGTGCCAGCAGCTTATCGTACAATGAGCAGTTCTTC. Translating gives CASSLSYNEQFF.

This chain joins TRBV7-9 and TRBJ2-3; D unclear. Trimming cost V 9 bases and J 0 bases, with 13 bases left between them. The length of the CDR3 is 14 residues. Per the germline V gene, CDR1 is SEHNR and CDR2 is FQNEAQ (reference sequence). CDR3 amino acids: CASLRSSSTDTQYF. In nucleotides, the CDR3 is TGTGCCAGTCTGCGTTCGTCTAGCACAGATACGCAGTATTTT.

This clone occurred once. The chain employs TRBV6-5 and TRBJ1-2; maybe TRBD1 (6 bases). Trimming left V 6 bases short and J 4 bases short, with 15 bases between. There are 14 residues in the CDR3. Germline V gene sequence: CDR1 MNHEY, CDR2 SVGAGI. CDR3 sequence: CASSQTGYPYGYTF. The CDR3 bases are TGTGCCAGCAGCCAGACAGGATACCCCTATGGCTACACCTTC.

V and J are TRBV19 and TRBJ2-1; 7 bases are shared with TRBD2. Germline V lookup: CDR1 LNHDA, CDR2 SQIVND (reference sequence). The CDR3 has 12 amino acids. V lost 4 bases, J lost 6 bases, and 0 bases stayed unmatched. DNA of the CDR3: TGTGCCAGTAGTAAGCGGGGCAATGAGCAGTTCTTC. Translated: CASSKRGNEQFF.

The chain employs TRBV5-6 and TRBJ2-3; perhaps D is TRBD1 or TRBD2 (5 bases each). This CDR3 is 16 amino acids long. The germline V gene has CDR1 SGHDT and CDR2 YYEEEE. Trimming stripped 1 base from V and 0 bases from J, with 12 bases between. The CDR3, as DNA: TGTGCCAGCAGCTTGCCATCGGGACGGAGCACAGATACGCAGTATTTT. Translated, it gives CASSLPSGRSTDTQYF. The full variable domain, with the rest looked up from reference TRBV5-6 and TRBJ2-3, is DAGVTQSPTHLIKTRGQQVTLRCSPKSGHDTVSWYQQALGQGPQFIFQYYEEEERQRGNFPDRFSGHQFPNYSSELNVNALLLGDSALYLCASSLPSGRSTDTQYFGPGTRLTVL.

V and J are TRBV28 and TRBJ2-5; D is perhaps TRBD2 (6 bases). There are 16 residues in the CDR3. Trimming took 7 bases from V and 1 from J, leaving 19 bases between them. Looked up from germline, CDR1 is MDHEN and CDR2 is SYDVKM. CDR3 sequence reads: CASMPPEKGGQETQYF. The CDR3 bases are TGTGCCAGCATGCCCCCCGAGAAGGGAGGCCAAGAGACCCAGTACTTC.

This clone was found once. The V gene is TRBV2, the J gene TRBJ2-7; D not resolved. The CDR3 is 12 amino acids. Between the trimmed V and J ends, which lost 7 bases and 3 bases, there was a span of 10 bases. Germline assignment: CDR1 SNHLY and CDR2 FYNNEI. CDR3 DNA: TGTGCCAGCACAGAGGAGTTCTACGAGCAGTACTTC. Translation gives CASTEEFYEQYF.

This clone was detected only once. The CDR3 spells CANLPGQVYEGDQPQHF. CDR3 coding DNA: TGCGCCAACCTACCGGGACAGGTTTATGAAGGTGATCAGCCCCAGCATTTT. The chain has TRBV5-1 and TRBJ1-5; TRBD1 agrees at 8 bases. Germline-derived CDR1 and CDR2 are SGHRS and YFSETQ. The junction had 19 bases not matched to a gene; V was cut back by 9 bases and J by 5 bases. The length of the CDR3 is 17 residues.

The chain recombines TRBV2 with TRBJ2-1; D may be TRBD2 (5 bases). V was cut by 3 bases and J by 2 bases, with 5 bases left in between. CDR1 is SNHLY and CDR2 is FYNNEI in the germline V gene. CDR3 size: 13 residues. CDR3 residues: CASSERAYNEQFF. In DNA form, the CDR3 reads TGTGCCAGCAGTGAGCGGGCCTACAATGAGCAGTTCTTC.

The chain recombines TRBV11-2 with TRBJ2-1, with D possibly being TRBD2 (5 bases). Germline assignment: CDR1 SGHAT and CDR2 FQNNGV. Trimming took 5 bases from V and 0 from J, leaving 11 bases between them. The CDR3 sequence is 15 residues long. Here the CDR3 DNA reads TGTGCCAGCAGCCCTGGACTTGGCTCCTACAATGAGCAGTTCTTC. It translates to CASSPGLGSYNEQFF.

The chain is built from TRBV9 and TRBJ1-4; weak D call: TRBD1 (6 bases). CDR3 size: 15 residues. V was trimmed by 3 bases and J by 5 bases, leaving 14 bases between them. CDR1 is SGDLS and CDR2 is YYNGEE in the germline V gene. The CDR3 loop is CASSATGHANEKLFF. In DNA, the CDR3 is TGTGCCAGCAGCGCGACGGGACACGCGAATGAAAAACTGTTTTTT.

The chain employs TRBV28 and TRBJ2-3; 10 bases map to TRBD1. Trimming took 3 bases from V and 4 from J; bases not matched to a gene: 4. The germline V gene has CDR1 MDHEN and CDR2 SYDVKM. The CDR3 runs 15 residues. The CDR3 region has the DNA TGTGCCAGCAGTTTCCTGGGACAGGGGTCAGATACGCAGTATTTT. It yields the protein CASSFLGQGSDTQYF.

This clone was picked up one time. This sequence joins TRBV10-3 and TRBJ1-5, with TRBD1 matching 8 bases. CDR1 is ENHRY, CDR2 SYGVKD, per germline. CDR3 length equals 17 residues. Trimming at V came to 3 bases and at J to 0 bases, leaving 7 bases not matched to a gene. DNA for the CDR3: TGTGCCATCAGTGAATATAGACAGGGGTATAGCAATCAGCCCCAGCATTTT. Protein: CAISEYRQGYSNQPQHF.

This clone was seen just once. The junction and the germline gene differ at one end; a read error may be behind it. The rearrangement uses TRBV7-7 and TRBJ2-5; D is undetermined. Per the germline V gene, CDR1 is SSHAT and CDR2 is FNYEAQ (reference sequence). The CDR3 loop spans 14 amino acids. The CDR3 nucleotides are TGTGCTAGCAGCTTCGGGTACCTACAAGAGACCCAGTACTTC. Its protein is CASSFGYLQETQYF.

The chain employs TRBV7-9 and TRBJ2-1; 7 bases align to TRBD2. The length of the CDR3 is 14 residues. Germline CDR1 is SEHNR and CDR2 is FQNEAQ (reference sequence). V trimming: 4 bases; J trimming: 4 bases; junction bases outside the gene matches: 4. For the CDR3, the DNA is TGTGCCAGCAGCTCTAGCGGAGTATACAATGAGCAGTTCTTC. It encodes CASSSSGVYNEQFF.

This clone appeared once. V gene TRBV5-3 combines with J gene TRBJ2-4; no definite D call. TRBV5-3 falls under the ORF class, with uncertain function. The CDR3 loop spans 16 amino acids. V was shortened by 4 bases and J by 0 bases, with 14 bases between the two germline ends. CDR3 sequence reads: CARSPEFAGAKNIQYF. The DNA of the CDR3 is TGTGCCAGAAGCCCTGAATTCGCCGGAGCCAAAAACATTCAGTACTTC.

This chain connects TRBV10-3 to TRBJ2-1; tentative D call: TRBD2 (6 bases). The CDR3 is 12 amino acids. V was pared by 7 bases and J by 6 bases, with 10 bases between. Germline assignment: CDR1 ENHRY and CDR2 SYGVKD. CDR3 DNA sequence: TGTGCCATCAAGGAGGGCCGCAATGAGCAGTTCTTC. Amino acid sequence: CAIKEGRNEQFF.